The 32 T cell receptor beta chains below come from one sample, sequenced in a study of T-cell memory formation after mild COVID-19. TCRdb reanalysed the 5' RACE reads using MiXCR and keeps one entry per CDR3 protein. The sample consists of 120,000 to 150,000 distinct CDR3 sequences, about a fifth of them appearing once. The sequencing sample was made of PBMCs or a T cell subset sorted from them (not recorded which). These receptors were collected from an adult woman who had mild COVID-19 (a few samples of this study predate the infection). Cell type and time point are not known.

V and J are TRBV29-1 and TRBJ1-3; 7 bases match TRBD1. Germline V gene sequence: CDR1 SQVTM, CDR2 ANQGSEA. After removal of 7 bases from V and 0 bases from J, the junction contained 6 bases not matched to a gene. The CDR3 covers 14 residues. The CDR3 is CSAWDRRSGNTIYF. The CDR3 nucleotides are TGCAGCGCCTGGGACAGACGCTCTGGAAACACCATATATTTT.

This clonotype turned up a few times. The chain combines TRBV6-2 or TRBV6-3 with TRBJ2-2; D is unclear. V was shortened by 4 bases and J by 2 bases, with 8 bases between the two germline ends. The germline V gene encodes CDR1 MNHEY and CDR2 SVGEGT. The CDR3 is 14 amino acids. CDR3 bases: TGTGCCAGCAGTTCGTTAGTTAACACCGGGGAGCTGTTTTTT. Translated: CASSSLVNTGELFF.

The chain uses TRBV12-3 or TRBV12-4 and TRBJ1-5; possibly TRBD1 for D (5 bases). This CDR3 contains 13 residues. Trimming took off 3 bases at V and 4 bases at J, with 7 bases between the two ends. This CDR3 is CASSFKGNQPQHF. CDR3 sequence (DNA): TGTGCCAGCAGTTTTAAGGGGAATCAGCCCCAGCATTTT.

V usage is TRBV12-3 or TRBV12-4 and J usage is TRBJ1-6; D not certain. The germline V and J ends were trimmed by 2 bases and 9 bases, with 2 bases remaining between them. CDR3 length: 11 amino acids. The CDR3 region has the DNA TGTGCCAGCAGTTTAACTTCACCCCTCCACTTT. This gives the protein CASSLTSPLHF.

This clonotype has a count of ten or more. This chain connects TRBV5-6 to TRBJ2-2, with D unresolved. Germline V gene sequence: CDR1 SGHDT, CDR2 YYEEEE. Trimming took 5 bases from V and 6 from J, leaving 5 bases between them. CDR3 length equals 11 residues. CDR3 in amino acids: CASSLAGELFF. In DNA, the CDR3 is TGTGCCAGCAGTTTAGCCGGGGAGCTGTTTTTT.

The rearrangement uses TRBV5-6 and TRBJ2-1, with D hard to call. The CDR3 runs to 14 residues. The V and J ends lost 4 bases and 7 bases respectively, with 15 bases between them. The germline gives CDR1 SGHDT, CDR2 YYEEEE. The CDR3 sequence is CASSVTLIVNEQFF. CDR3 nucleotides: TGTGCCAGCAGCGTTACGTTAATAGTTAATGAGCAGTTCTTC.

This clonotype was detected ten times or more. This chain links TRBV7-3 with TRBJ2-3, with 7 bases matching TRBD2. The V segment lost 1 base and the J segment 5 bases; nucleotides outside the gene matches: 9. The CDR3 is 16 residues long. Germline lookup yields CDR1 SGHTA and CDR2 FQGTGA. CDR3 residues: CASSLSGGFGGDTQYF. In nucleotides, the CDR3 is TGTGCCAGCAGCTTAAGCGGGGGATTCGGGGGAGATACGCAGTATTTT. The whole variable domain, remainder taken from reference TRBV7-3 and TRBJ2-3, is GAGVSQTPSNKVTEKGKYVELRCDPISGHTALYWYRQSLGQGPEFLIYFQGTGAADDSGLPNDRFFAVRPEGSVSTLKIQRTERGDSAVYLCASSLSGGFGGDTQYFGPGTRLTVL.

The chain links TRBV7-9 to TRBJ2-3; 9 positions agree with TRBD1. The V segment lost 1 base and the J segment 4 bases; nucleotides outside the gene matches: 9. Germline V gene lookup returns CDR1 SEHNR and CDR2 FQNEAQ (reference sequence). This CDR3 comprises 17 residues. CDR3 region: CASSLGPGTGISDTQYF. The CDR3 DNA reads TGTGCCAGCAGCTTAGGACCCGGGACAGGGATTTCAGATACGCAGTATTTT.

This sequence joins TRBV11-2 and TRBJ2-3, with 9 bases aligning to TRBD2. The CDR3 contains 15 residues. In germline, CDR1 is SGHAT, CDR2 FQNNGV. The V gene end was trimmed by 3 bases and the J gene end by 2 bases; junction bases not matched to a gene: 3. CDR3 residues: CASSFLAGNTDTQYF. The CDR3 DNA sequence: TGTGCCAGCAGCTTTCTAGCGGGGAACACAGATACGCAGTATTTT. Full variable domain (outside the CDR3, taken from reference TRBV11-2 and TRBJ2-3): EAGVAQSPRYKIIEKRQSVAFWCNPISGHATLYWYQQILGQGPKLLIQFQNNGVVDDSQLPKDRFSAERLKGVDSTLKIQPAKLEDSAVYLCASSFLAGNTDTQYFGPGTRLTVL.

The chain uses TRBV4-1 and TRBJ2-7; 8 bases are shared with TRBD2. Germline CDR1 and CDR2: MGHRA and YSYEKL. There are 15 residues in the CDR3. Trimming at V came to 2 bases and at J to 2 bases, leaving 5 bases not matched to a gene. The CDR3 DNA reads TGCGCCAGCAGCCAACGGGGGGGGCGCCCCTACGAGCAGTACTTC. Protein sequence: CASSQRGGRPYEQYF.

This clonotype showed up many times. CDR3 loop: CASSLMGDGNQPQHF. The CDR3, as DNA: TGTGCCAGCAGTCTCATGGGGGACGGCAATCAGCCCCAGCATTTT. This chain connects TRBV12-3 or TRBV12-4 to TRBJ1-5, with a possible D match to TRBD1 (5 bases). Trimming pared 5 bases from V and 2 bases from J, leaving 13 bases between. The CDR3 runs 15 residues.

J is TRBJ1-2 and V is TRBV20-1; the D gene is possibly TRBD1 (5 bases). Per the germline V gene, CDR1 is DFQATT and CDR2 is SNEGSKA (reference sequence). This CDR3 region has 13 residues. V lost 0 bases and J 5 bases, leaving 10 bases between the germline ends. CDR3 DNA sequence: TGCAGTGCTAGAGAGCTAGGGACTTATGGCTACACCTTC. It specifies CSARELGTYGYTF.

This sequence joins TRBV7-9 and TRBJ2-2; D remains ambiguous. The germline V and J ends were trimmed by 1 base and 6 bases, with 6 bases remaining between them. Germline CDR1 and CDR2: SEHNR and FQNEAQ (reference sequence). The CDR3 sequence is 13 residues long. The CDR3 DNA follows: TGTGCCAGCAGCTTAGAAAGGTCCGGGGAGCTGTTTTTT. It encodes CASSLERSGELFF.

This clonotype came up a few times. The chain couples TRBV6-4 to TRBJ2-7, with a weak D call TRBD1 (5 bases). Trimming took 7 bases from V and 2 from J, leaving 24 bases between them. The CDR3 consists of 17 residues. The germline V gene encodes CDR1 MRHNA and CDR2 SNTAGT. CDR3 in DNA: TGTGCCAGCACATATTCCCTAGGGGTTTATCCGACCTACGAGCAGTACTTC. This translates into CASTYSLGVYPTYEQYF.

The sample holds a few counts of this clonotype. The CDR3 region has the DNA TGCAGTGCTAGAGAAGGAGCGGAACAAGAGACCCAGTACTTC. Translation: CSAREGAEQETQYF. This sequence joins TRBV20-1 and TRBJ2-5; D might be TRBD2 (5 bases). V was shortened by 0 bases and J by 2 bases, with 10 bases between the two germline ends. The CDR3 loop spans 14 amino acids. The germline gives CDR1 DFQATT, CDR2 SNEGSKA (reference sequence).

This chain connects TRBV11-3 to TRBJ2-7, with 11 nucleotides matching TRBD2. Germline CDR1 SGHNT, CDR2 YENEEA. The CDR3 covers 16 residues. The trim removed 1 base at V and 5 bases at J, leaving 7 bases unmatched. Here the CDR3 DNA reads TGTGCCAGCAGCTTAGGCTTAGCGGGAGGGAACGACGAGCAGTACTTC. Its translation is CASSLGLAGGNDEQYF.

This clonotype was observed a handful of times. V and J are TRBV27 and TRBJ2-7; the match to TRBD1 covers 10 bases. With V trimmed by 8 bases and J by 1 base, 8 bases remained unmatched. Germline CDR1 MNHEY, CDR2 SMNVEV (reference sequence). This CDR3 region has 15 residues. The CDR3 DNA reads TGTGCCAGCTCTTCTCGGGACAGGGGTTCCTACGAGCAGTACTTC. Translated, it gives CASSSRDRGSYEQYF.

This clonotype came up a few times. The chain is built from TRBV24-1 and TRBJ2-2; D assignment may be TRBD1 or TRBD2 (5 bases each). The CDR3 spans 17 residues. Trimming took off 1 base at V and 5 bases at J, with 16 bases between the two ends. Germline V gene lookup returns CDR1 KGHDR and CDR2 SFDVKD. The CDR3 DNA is TGTGCCACCAGTGATTTAGGAGGCAGGGTGACAACCGGGGAGCTGTTTTTT. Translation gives CATSDLGGRVTTGELFF.

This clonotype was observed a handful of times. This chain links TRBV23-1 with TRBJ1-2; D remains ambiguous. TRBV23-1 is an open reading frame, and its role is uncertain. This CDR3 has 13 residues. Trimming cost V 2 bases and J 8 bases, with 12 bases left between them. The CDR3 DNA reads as TGCGCCAGCAGTCAAATGGGCAGAAGGGGCTACACCTTC. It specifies CASSQMGRRGYTF.

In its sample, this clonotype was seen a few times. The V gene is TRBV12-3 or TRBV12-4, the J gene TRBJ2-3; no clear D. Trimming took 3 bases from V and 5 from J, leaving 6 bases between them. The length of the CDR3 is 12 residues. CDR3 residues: CASSFGGDTQYF. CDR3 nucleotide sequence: TGTGCCAGCAGTTTCGGCGGAGATACGCAGTATTTT.

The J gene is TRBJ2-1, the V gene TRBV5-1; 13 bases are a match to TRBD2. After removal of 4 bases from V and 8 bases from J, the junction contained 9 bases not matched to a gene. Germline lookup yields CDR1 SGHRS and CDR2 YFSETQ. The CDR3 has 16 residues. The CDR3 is CASSRQTSGGADEQFF. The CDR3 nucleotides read TGCGCCAGCAGCCGGCAAACTAGCGGGGGGGCAGATGAGCAGTTCTTC.

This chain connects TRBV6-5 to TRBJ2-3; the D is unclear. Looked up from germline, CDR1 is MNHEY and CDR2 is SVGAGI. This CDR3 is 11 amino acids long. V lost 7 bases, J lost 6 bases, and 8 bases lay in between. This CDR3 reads CASNHLDTQYF. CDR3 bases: TGTGCCAGCAACCATTTGGATACGCAGTATTTT.

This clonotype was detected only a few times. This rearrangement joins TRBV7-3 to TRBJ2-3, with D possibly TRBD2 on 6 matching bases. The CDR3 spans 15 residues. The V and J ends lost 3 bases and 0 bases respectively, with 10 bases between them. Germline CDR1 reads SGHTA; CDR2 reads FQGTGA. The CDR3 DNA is TGTGCCAGCAGCTTTAGCGGCGAAAGCACAGATACGCAGTATTTT. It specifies CASSFSGESTDTQYF.

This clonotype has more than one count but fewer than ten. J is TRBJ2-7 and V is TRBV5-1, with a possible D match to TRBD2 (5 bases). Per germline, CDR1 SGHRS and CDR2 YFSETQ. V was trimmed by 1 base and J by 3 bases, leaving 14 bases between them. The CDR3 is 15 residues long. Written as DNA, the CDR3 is TGCGCCAGCAGCTTGAACGGGGAACAATACTACGAGCAGTACTTC. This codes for CASSLNGEQYYEQYF.

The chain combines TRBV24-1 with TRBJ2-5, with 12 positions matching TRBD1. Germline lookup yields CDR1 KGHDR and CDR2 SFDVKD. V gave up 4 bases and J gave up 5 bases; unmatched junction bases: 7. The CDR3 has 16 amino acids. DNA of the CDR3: TGTGCCACCAGTGACTCCGGGACAGGGGGCTGGGAGACCCAGTACTTC. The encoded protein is CATSDSGTGGWETQYF.

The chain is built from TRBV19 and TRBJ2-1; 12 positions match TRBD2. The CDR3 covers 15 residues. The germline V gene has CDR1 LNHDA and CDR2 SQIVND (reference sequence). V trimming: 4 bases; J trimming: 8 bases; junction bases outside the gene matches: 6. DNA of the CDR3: TGTGCCAGTAGTAAGACTAGCGGGAGCTTGTATGAGCAGTTCTTC. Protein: CASSKTSGSLYEQFF.

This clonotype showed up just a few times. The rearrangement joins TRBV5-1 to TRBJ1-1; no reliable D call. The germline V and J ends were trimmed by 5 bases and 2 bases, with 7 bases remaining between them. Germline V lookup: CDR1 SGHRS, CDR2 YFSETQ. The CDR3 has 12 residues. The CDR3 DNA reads TGCGCCAGCAGGAGGGAAAACACTGAAGCTTTCTTT. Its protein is CASRRENTEAFF. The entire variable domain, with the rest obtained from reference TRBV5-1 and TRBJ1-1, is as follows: KAGVTQTPRYLIKTRGQQVTLSCSPISGHRSVSWYQQTPGQGLQFLFEYFSETQRNKGNFPGRFSGRQFSNSRSEMNVSTLELGDSALYLCASRRENTEAFFGQGTRLTVV.

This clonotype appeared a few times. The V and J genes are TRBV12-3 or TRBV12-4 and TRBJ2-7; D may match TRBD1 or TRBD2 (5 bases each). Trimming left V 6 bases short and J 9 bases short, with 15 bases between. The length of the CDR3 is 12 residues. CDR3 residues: CASRLRDAGQYF. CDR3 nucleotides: TGTGCCAGCAGACTCCGGGACGCAGGGCAGTACTTC.

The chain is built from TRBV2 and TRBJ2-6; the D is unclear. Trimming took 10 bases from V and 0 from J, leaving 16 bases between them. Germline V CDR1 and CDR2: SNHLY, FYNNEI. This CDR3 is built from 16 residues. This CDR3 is CATDKDGFSGANVLTF. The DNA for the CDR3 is TGTGCCACCGATAAGGACGGTTTCTCTGGGGCCAACGTCCTGACTTTC.

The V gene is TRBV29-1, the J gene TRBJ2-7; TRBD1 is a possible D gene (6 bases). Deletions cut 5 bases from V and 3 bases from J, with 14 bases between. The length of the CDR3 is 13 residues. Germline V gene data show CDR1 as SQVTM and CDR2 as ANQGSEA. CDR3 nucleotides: TGCAGCGTTACTTACAGGGCTGGCTACGAGCAGTACTTC. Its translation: CSVTYRAGYEQYF.

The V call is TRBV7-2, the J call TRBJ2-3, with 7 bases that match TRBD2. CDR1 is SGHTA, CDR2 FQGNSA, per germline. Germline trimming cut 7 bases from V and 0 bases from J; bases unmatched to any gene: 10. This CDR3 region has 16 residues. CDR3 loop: CASNRGLVRSTDTQYF. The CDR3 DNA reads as TGTGCCAGCAACCGAGGACTAGTTCGAAGCACAGATACGCAGTATTTT.

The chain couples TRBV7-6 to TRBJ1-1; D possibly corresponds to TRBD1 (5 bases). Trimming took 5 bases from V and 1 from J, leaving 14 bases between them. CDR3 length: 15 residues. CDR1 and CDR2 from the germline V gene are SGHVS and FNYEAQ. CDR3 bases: TGTGCCAGCAGCACCCGGGGGGGTGGGAACACTGAAGCTTTCTTT. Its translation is CASSTRGGGNTEAFF.